This T cell receptor beta chain was recorded in a study of blood T cell repertoires in COVID-19. Study in general: COVID-19 samples, acute and convalescent, were from the United States, Italy and Spain. Sources were T cells, B-cell-depleted T cells, or PBMCs; the material itself was cDNA or gDNA.

The repertoire was sequenced with immunoSEQ multiplex PCR; TCRdb's copy has only in-frame clones and lacks some. The sample has 250,000 to 300,000 clones; 75% to 90% are singletons. The CDR3 has 14 residues. Germline trimming cut 4 bases from V and 3 bases from J; bases unmatched to any gene: 5. The germline CDR1 and CDR2 sequences are SGHDT and YYEEEE. This receptor was obtained from a woman in her 30s with active or convalescent COVID-19. Sequenced input: peripheral blood. The V call is TRBV5-6, the J call TRBJ2-3; 7 positions match TRBD1. The DNA for the CDR3 is TGTGCCAGCAGCCCAGACAGGGCTACAGATACGCAGTATTTT. It codes for CASSPDRATDTQYF.